The 13 T cell receptor beta chains presented below share a single source sample, sequenced in a study of PD-1 blockade in classical Hodgkin lymphoma. This table comes from immunoSEQ multiplex PCR, and its TCRdb copy is limited to in-frame clones, with some not included. This sample has about 10,000 clones, with over 70% found just once. No patient escaped relapse after autologous stem cell transplantation, and brentuximab vedotin exposure varied. This material consisted of peripheral blood mononuclear cells (PBMCs), taken at baseline. The receptor source for this set is a human donor with classical Hodgkin lymphoma.

The V and J genes are TRBV29-1 and TRBJ2-3; D might be TRBD2 (5 bases). The CDR3 spans 15 residues. Germline V lookup: CDR1 SQVTM, CDR2 ANQGSEA. Trimming pared 2 bases from V and 2 bases from J, leaving 14 bases between. This CDR3 reads CSVEHRLTNTDTQYF. The CDR3 DNA follows: TGCAGCGTTGAACACCGACTAACCAACACAGATACGCAGTATTTT.

As regards this clone: Other DNA sequences within the sample encode an identical CDR3. V is TRBV7-2 and J is TRBJ1-2; no reliable D call. This CDR3 is 13 amino acids long. Germline V gene data show CDR1 as SGHTA and CDR2 as FQGNSA. V was pared by 1 base and J by 4 bases, with 7 bases between. CDR3 in amino acids: CASSLDRTYGYTF. CDR3 DNA sequence: TGTGCCAGCAGCTTAGACAGAACCTATGGCTACACCTTC. The complete variable domain, with remaining parts taken from reference TRBV7-2 and TRBJ1-2, reads GAGVSQSPSNKVTEKGKDVELRCDPISGHTALYWYRQSLGQGLEFLIYFQGNSAPDKSGLPSDRFSAERTGGSVSTLTIQRTQQEDSAVYLCASSLDRTYGYTFGSGTRLTVV.

The chain has TRBV15 and TRBJ2-1; 11 bases match TRBD1. Germline V gene data show CDR1 as LNHNV and CDR2 as YYDKDF (reference sequence). The CDR3 covers 16 residues. The V segment lost 3 bases and the J segment 7 bases; nucleotides outside the gene matches: 8. CDR3: CATSRAGTGGFNEQFF. The CDR3 bases are TGTGCCACCAGCAGGGCCGGGACAGGGGGTTTTAATGAGCAGTTCTTC.

The chain joins TRBV25-1 to TRBJ2-6, with 7 nucleotides matching TRBD1. The CDR3 is 17 residues long. V was clipped by 5 bases and J by 5 bases; unmatched bases: 12. From germline, CDR1 is MGHDK and CDR2 SYGVNS. The CDR3 nucleotides are TGTGCCAGCAGTTCTAGGACAGGACAAAGTCGGGCCAACGTCCTGACTTTC. This sequence encodes CASSSRTGQSRANVLTF.

The genes are TRBV6-5 and TRBJ2-3, with a tentative D call TRBD1 (6 bases). In germline, CDR1 is MNHEY, CDR2 SVGAGI. This CDR3 spans 16 amino acids. V was trimmed by 0 bases and J by 0 bases, leaving 10 bases between them. The CDR3 DNA sequence: TGTGCCAGCAGTTACTCTTCAGGGGTGAGCACAGATACGCAGTATTTT. This translates into CASSYSSGVSTDTQYF.

The chain is built from TRBV5-4 and TRBJ2-3; D is ambiguous. This CDR3 region has 15 residues. Germline V gene sequence: CDR1 SGHNT, CDR2 YYREEE (reference sequence). V lost 1 base and J lost 1, with 10 bases in between. For the CDR3, the DNA is TGTGCCAGCAGCTTGCAGACGCGGCGCACAGATACGCAGTATTTT. Its translation is CASSLQTRRTDTQYF.

The chain joins TRBV2 to TRBJ2-6; D is ambiguous. V was clipped by 1 base and J by 2 bases, with 9 bases between them. Germline V gene sequence: CDR1 SNHLY, CDR2 FYNNEI. The CDR3 extends over 16 amino acids. The CDR3, as DNA: TGTGCCAGCAGTGAAGGGGCTAGGGCTGGGGCCAACGTCCTGACTTTC. It specifies CASSEGARAGANVLTF.

The chain couples TRBV23-1 to TRBJ1-3, with D hard to call. TRBV23-1 is recorded as an ORF, its role being uncertain. Trimming stripped 7 bases from V and 0 bases from J, with 13 bases between. There are 15 residues in the CDR3. In DNA form, the CDR3 reads TGCGCCAGCACCTCCCTGTTTCCCTCTGGAAACACCATATATTTT. This codes for CASTSLFPSGNTIYF.

Written as DNA, the CDR3 is TGTGCCAGCAGTGCGGTAACAGTCAATGAGCAGTTCTTC. It is translated as CASSAVTVNEQFF. V usage is TRBV2 and J usage is TRBJ2-1; D gene unclear. Germline loops: CDR1 SNHLY, CDR2 FYNNEI. The CDR3 is 13 residues long. Trimming left V 4 bases short and J 6 bases short, with 10 bases between.

This clone was observed a few times. V usage is TRBV7-2 and J usage is TRBJ1-5; D unclear. The length of the CDR3 is 13 residues. V gave up 2 bases and J gave up 9 bases, with 11 bases separating them. Germline V gene data show CDR1 as SGHTA and CDR2 as FQGNSA. CDR3 DNA sequence: TGTGCCAGCAGCTTATGGGGTGAAGGGCCCCAGCATTTT. Amino acids: CASSLWGEGPQHF.

J is TRBJ2-7 and V is TRBV28; 8 bases match TRBD2. J gave up 4 bases and V 1 base, and 3 bases lay outside the gene matches. CDR1 is MDHEN and CDR2 is SYDVKM in the germline V gene. The CDR3 spans 14 residues. The CDR3 spells CASSLFSGTYEQYF. The CDR3, as DNA: TGTGCCAGCAGTTTATTTAGCGGGACTTACGAGCAGTACTTC.

CDR3 nucleotide sequence: TGTGCCAGCAGCCAACAAACTAGCGGGAGTAACTCCTACGAGCAGTACTTC. Amino acid sequence: CASSQQTSGSNSYEQYF. The chain couples TRBV4-2 to TRBJ2-7, with 11 bases that match TRBD2. The CDR3 is 17 amino acids. The V gene's germline CDR1 is LGHNA and CDR2 YNFKEQ. V shed 2 bases, J shed 0 bases, and the junction held 6 bases outside the gene matches.

J is TRBJ1-5 and V is TRBV4-1, with a weak D call TRBD1 (5 bases). The CDR3 is 15 residues long. Trimming took off 3 bases at V and 0 bases at J, with 9 bases between the two ends. The germline V gene encodes CDR1 MGHRA and CDR2 YSYEKL. CDR3 protein: CASSQGRLSNQPQHF. The CDR3 region has the DNA TGCGCCAGCAGCCAGGGACGGCTTAGCAATCAGCCCCAGCATTTT.